Reported below is one TCR beta chain. V was shortened by 6 bases and J by 5 bases, with 20 bases between the two germline ends. The CDR3 loop spans 16 amino acids. In germline, CDR1 is MGHDK, CDR2 SYGVNS. Time point indicated: newly diagnosed GD, antithyroid drugs for less than 3 months. With RNA extracted from PBMCs as input, the TCR library was made. Patients came through an endocrinology department, and that department was in Xi'an, China. HTBI primers from iRepertoire and Arm-PCR of CDR3 regions yielded the TCR beta libraries. TCRdb reanalysed the multiplex PCR reads using MiXCR and keeps one entry per CDR3 protein. The data hold roughly 380,000 distinct CDR3 sequences, with 15% observed a single time. The sample belongs to a study of regulatory T cells in long-lasting Graves disease.

This sequence joins TRBV25-1 and TRBJ2-1; tentative D call: TRBD2 (6 bases). The sequenced sample was peripheral blood mononuclear cells (PBMCs), obtained at new diagnosis, from a patient treated with antithyroid drugs. The TCR originated in a female donor with Graves disease. In nucleotides, the CDR3 is TGTGCCAGCAGGGGACCCCGGGACTCCTACCACAATGAGCAGTTCTTC. This gives the protein CASRGPRDSYHNEQFF.